These 20 T cell receptor beta chains originate from one sample sequenced in a study of control samples from healthy donors and cancer patients. The protocol was immunoSEQ multiplex PCR, while the TCRdb copy is restricted to in-frame clones and leaves out a portion. The table lists 120,000 or so clones, approximately 89% of them singletons, with roughly 3% in the top ten. The specimen sequenced was blood. The receptors stem from a man in his sixties in good health.

A single count supports this clone. V gene TRBV30 combines with J gene TRBJ2-3, with D tentatively TRBD1 or TRBD2 (6 bases each). CDR3 length: 11 residues. The germline V and J ends were trimmed by 1 base and 9 bases, with 8 bases remaining between them. Germline V gene lookup returns CDR1 GTSNPN and CDR2 SVGIG (reference sequence). CDR3 amino acids: CAWSAGGTQYF. In nucleotides, the CDR3 is TGTGCCTGGAGTGCCGGGGGCACGCAGTATTTT. Based on the CDR3 plus reference TRBV30 and TRBJ2-3, the full variable domain is SQTIHQWPATLVQPVGSPLSLECTVEGTSNPNLYWYRQAAGRGLQLLFYSVGIGQISSEVPQNLSASRPQDRQFILSSKKLLLSDSGFYLCAWSAGGTQYFGPGTRLTVL.

CDR3 residues: CASTSPKGDRGQNNQPQHF. In DNA, the CDR3 is TGTGCCAGCACCTCCCCGAAGGGGGACAGGGGTCAGAACAATCAGCCCCAGCATTTT. The gene calls are TRBV28 and TRBJ1-5; 10 nucleotides match TRBD1. Germline assignment: CDR1 MDHEN and CDR2 SYDVKM. This CDR3 contains 19 residues. With V trimmed by 7 bases and J by 3 bases, 18 bases remained unmatched.

This clone was detected only once. The CDR3 protein is CASSFEGGYTGELFF. In DNA, the CDR3 is TGTGCCAGCAGTTTCGAGGGCGGATACACCGGGGAGCTGTTTTTT. This chain links TRBV27 with TRBJ2-2; TRBD2 might be the D (5 bases). The V gene lost 3 bases and the J gene lost 3 bases, with 11 bases spanning the gap. This CDR3 is built from 15 residues. Germline assignment: CDR1 MNHEY and CDR2 SMNVEV (reference sequence).

This clone has a handful of counts. The V gene is TRBV12-3 or TRBV12-4, the J gene TRBJ2-3; D gene ambiguous. Trimming removed 3 bases at V and 10 bases at J, with 11 bases between. This CDR3 has 12 amino acids. The CDR3 protein is CASSLTSGAQYF. The CDR3 nucleotides read TGTGCCAGCAGTTTGACTTCAGGTGCGCAGTATTTT.

The V call is TRBV28, the J call TRBJ1-4, with a possible D match to TRBD1 (5 bases). With 5 bases removed from V and 0 bases from J, the gap between germline ends came to 16 bases. The germline V gene encodes CDR1 MDHEN and CDR2 SYDVKM. The length of the CDR3 is 17 residues. The CDR3 DNA sequence: TGTGCCAGCAGTCCTGGGGGGTGGGGTACAACTAATGAAAAACTGTTTTTT. It encodes CASSPGGWGTTNEKLFF.

This clone was counted only a few times. The genes are TRBV7-9 and TRBJ2-7; no definite D call. Germline lookup yields CDR1 SEHNR and CDR2 FQNEAQ (reference sequence). The V gene lost 7 bases and the J gene lost 7 bases, with 11 bases spanning the gap. This CDR3 comprises 11 residues. In nucleotides, the CDR3 is TGTGCCAGCACCCTGGGTGCAGAGCAGTACTTC. Its translation: CASTLGAEQYF.

The chain has TRBV7-9 and TRBJ2-2; D gene uncertain. V lost 3 bases to trimming and J lost 1 base, with 12 bases between them. The CDR3 is made up of 16 amino acids. Germline V CDR1 and CDR2: SEHNR, FQNEAQ (reference sequence). CDR3: CASSFRASLNTGELFF. CDR3 bases: TGTGCCAGCAGCTTCCGGGCCAGCCTGAACACCGGGGAGCTGTTTTTT.

V usage is TRBV28 and J usage is TRBJ1-4; D gene unclear. Germline CDR1 reads MDHEN; CDR2 reads SYDVKM. The CDR3 is 13 residues long. V lost 4 bases to trimming and J lost 8 bases, with 11 bases between them. CDR3 sequence: CASSWKLREKLFF. The DNA of the CDR3 is TGTGCCAGCAGTTGGAAACTAAGAGAAAAACTGTTTTTT.

The V and J genes are TRBV2 and TRBJ1-4; a possible D gene is TRBD1 (5 bases). This CDR3 contains 15 residues. Trimming took off 3 bases at V and 5 bases at J, with 13 bases between the two ends. Germline loops: CDR1 SNHLY, CDR2 FYNNEI. The CDR3 sequence: CASSEGLGRNEKLFF. The CDR3 DNA is TGTGCCAGCAGTGAGGGACTCGGGAGGAATGAAAAACTGTTTTTT.

The gene calls are TRBV2 and TRBJ1-5, with D uncertain. The germline CDR1 and CDR2 sequences are SNHLY and FYNNEI. V was trimmed by 5 bases and J by 0 bases, leaving 11 bases between them. The CDR3 is made up of 15 amino acids. The CDR3 DNA sequence: TGTGCCAGCAGTCCGGGATTATATAGCAATCAGCCCCAGCATTTT. Protein sequence: CASSPGLYSNQPQHF.

J is TRBJ1-5 and V is TRBV5-5, with 7 bases matching TRBD1. This CDR3 region has 15 residues. V shed 4 bases and J 6 bases; nucleotides not matched to a gene: 10. Germline V lookup: CDR1 SGHKS, CDR2 YYEKEE (reference sequence). The DNA for the CDR3 is TGTGCCAGCAGCCATCGACAGGGAGTGAGTCAGCCCCAGCATTTT. Its protein is CASSHRQGVSQPQHF.

About this clone itself: Other DNA sequences in the sample encode the same CDR3. The chain combines TRBV7-3 with TRBJ2-1, with D tentatively TRBD1 or TRBD2 (5 bases each). There are 14 residues in the CDR3. Per the germline V gene, CDR1 is SGHTA and CDR2 is FQGTGA. The ends were cut back, 1 base at V and 4 bases at J, with 8 bases in the middle. CDR3 sequence: CASSLREGYNEQFF. In nucleotides, the CDR3 is TGTGCCAGCAGCTTAAGAGAGGGGTACAATGAGCAGTTCTTC.

The chain carries TRBV3-1 (or the pseudogene TRBV3-2) and TRBJ1-5, with a tentative D call TRBD1 (6 bases). Trimming shortened V by 1 base and J by 12 bases, and 19 bases separated the two germline ends. Germline CDR1 LGHDT, CDR2 YNNKEL (reference sequence). This CDR3 has 15 amino acids. The CDR3: CASSQGTVQPQGQHF. The CDR3 DNA sequence: TGTGCCAGCAGCCAAGGGACAGTCCAACCTCAGGGCCAGCATTTT.

The chain combines TRBV4-1 with TRBJ2-7; 9 bases align to TRBD2. Per germline, CDR1 MGHRA and CDR2 YSYEKL. Trimming cost V 1 base and J 3 bases; bases outside gene matches: 7. The CDR3 extends over 16 amino acids. DNA for the CDR3: TGCGCCAGCAGCCAAGTCCCCAGCGGGGGGTTCTACGAGCAGTACTTC. It translates to CASSQVPSGGFYEQYF.

This clone was detected once. The rearrangement links TRBV6-5 to TRBJ1-2, with D possibly being TRBD1 (5 bases). The CDR3 contains 15 residues. Trimming removed 6 bases at V and 5 bases at J, with 19 bases between. CDR1 and CDR2 (germline): MNHEY, SVGAGI. CDR3 sequence reads: CASRRDSANPYGYTF. As DNA, the CDR3 is TGTGCCAGCAGAAGAGACAGCGCAAATCCATATGGCTACACCTTC.

The chain combines TRBV28 with TRBJ2-2; D might be TRBD1 (6 bases). Trimming left V 5 bases short and J 8 bases short, with 6 bases between. This CDR3 has 11 residues. Germline values: CDR1 MDHEN, CDR2 SYDVKM. The CDR3 nucleotides read TGTGCCAGCAGTCAGGGGGGGGAGCTGTTTTTT. Protein product: CASSQGGELFF. The variable domain in full, completed from reference TRBV28 and TRBJ2-2, reads DVKVTQSSRYLVKRTGEKVFLECVQDMDHENMFWYRQDPGLGLRLIYFSYDVKMKEKGDIPEGYSVSREKKERFSLILESASTNQTSMYLCASSQGGELFFGEGSRLTVL.

The rearrangement links TRBV6-5 to TRBJ1-2, with 7 bases matching TRBD1. Germline V gene sequence: CDR1 MNHEY, CDR2 SVGAGI. The ends lost 10 bases at V and 2 bases at J; junction bases unmatched: 7. The CDR3 sequence is 13 residues long. DNA for the CDR3: TGTGCCATCAAAGGGGGCGCAAACTATGGCTACACCTTC. It translates to CAIKGGANYGYTF.

The rearrangement uses TRBV27 and TRBJ1-2; D possibly corresponds to TRBD1 (6 bases). This CDR3 is 13 amino acids long. V dropped 4 bases and J dropped 8 bases, with 14 bases sitting between them. Germline V gene data show CDR1 as MNHEY and CDR2 as SMNVEV (reference sequence). The DNA of the CDR3 is TGTGCCAGCAGTTCTCAGGGGCTCGGAGGCTACACCTTC. It encodes CASSSQGLGGYTF.

This rearrangement joins TRBV28 to TRBJ1-2, with D hard to call. Germline CDR1 is MDHEN and CDR2 is SYDVKM. Trimming took 3 bases from V and 0 from J, leaving 11 bases between them. This CDR3 contains 15 residues. The DNA of the CDR3 is TGTGCCAGCAGTTTCCCCGACGGTCCTAACTATGGCTACACCTTC. Its translation is CASSFPDGPNYGYTF.

The J gene is TRBJ2-1, the V gene TRBV30, with D uncertain. The ends were cut back, 2 bases at V and 13 bases at J, with 3 bases in the middle. The CDR3 consists of 8 residues. Germline V gives CDR1 GTSNPN, CDR2 SVGIG (reference sequence). The CDR3 DNA is TGTGCCTGGAGTCGCCAGTTCTTC. This encodes CAWSRQFF.